Sequencing of this TCR beta chain was carried out in a study of OX40 agonist ivuxolimab in advanced cancers. For the study in its entirety: Ivuxolimab, which targeted the costimulatory receptor OX40 (CD134), was an agonistic, fully human IgG2 monoclonal antibody. In the dose-escalation cohort, roughly 80% of patients were male, and the mean age was approximately 64 years, with a range of roughly 23 to 85. Intravenous ivuxolimab was administered to patients every 2 weeks at six dose levels: 0.01, 0.1, 0.3, 1.5, 3 and 10 mg/kg. Patients were allowed to have had prior anti-PD-1, anti-PD-L1 or anti-CTLA-4 therapy, and 40% to 45% of the dose-escalation patients had previously received checkpoint inhibitors. The paper covers the monotherapy dose-escalation part of the phase I ivuxolimab trial, which included N ≈ 50 patients. The purpose of peripheral TCRbeta sequencing was to test whether ivuxolimab changed TCR sequence diversity and led to clonal T-cell expansion. Partial responses were achieved by three dose-escalation patients, of whom one had hepatocellular carcinoma and two had cutaneous melanoma. Of the roughly 52 dose-escalation patients, hepatocellular carcinoma was present in approximately 20, melanoma in approximately 15, renal cell carcinoma in 9 and head and neck cancer in 9.

Genomic DNA was extracted from sorted cells for sequencing of the TCRbeta CDR3 region. TCRbeta CDR3 regions were sequenced using the immunoSEQ Assay. Not all clones reach the TCRdb copy of this immuneACCESS table, which keeps in-frame sequences only. Checked studies attribute under half of the gap to unresolved V genes and leave the rest unexplained. Here the sample has 35,000 to 45,000 clones; more than 85% occur a single time. The ten largest clonotypes hold 2.4% of the sample. For this clone: Its antigen remains undetermined. Per-base qualities were not stored, and no clone one base away is much larger.

Patients with a history of autoimmune disease or receiving systemic immunosuppression were excluded from the trial. In every dose cohort, peripheral blood was drawn for TCR sequencing at baseline, cycle 4 day 1, and cycle 7 day 1. The samples were drawn from a first-in-human, open-label, multicenter phase I dose-escalation trial of ivuxolimab. The trial enrolled adults with locally advanced or metastatic head and neck squamous cell, hepatocellular, melanoma or renal cell carcinoma. Before TCR sequencing, CD4+ and CD8+ T cells were separately sorted from peripheral blood. As encoded in the germline V gene, CDR1 is SGHAT while CDR2 is FQNNGV. Including cysteine and phenylalanine, the CDR3 has 16 amino acids. This entry keeps only the CDR3 DNA: 48 bases, framed from base 1. The V end loses 1 base and the J end loses 0 bases, and a stretch of 13 bases separates them. General findings and caveats noted by the study authors: Low levels of normalized T-cell clonal expansion were also seen in some patients who did not respond. After ivuxolimab, CD8+ T cells had more expanded clones than CD4+ T cells on average. At doses of 0.1 to 3.0 mg/kg, clonal expansion of both CD4+ and CD8+ blood T cells was observed from baseline to week 6. In the 0.1-3.0 mg/kg groups, partial responders were among the patients with the lowest normalized peripheral clonal expansion, particularly in CD8+ T cells. Antigen specificity was not determined for the clonally expanded peripheral T cells.

The rearrangement combines TRBV11-2 with TRBJ2-7; the D gene is not confidently resolved. This specimen was CD4+ or CD8+ T cells sorted from blood, taken in a trial of the OX40 agonist ivuxolimab. This clonotype was sampled from an adult with an advanced solid tumor such as melanoma, head and neck, liver or kidney cancer. Here the CDR3 is given as CASSLGLGRSSYEQYF. The bases are TGTGCCAGCAGCTTAGGGTTGGGTAGGAGCTCCTACGAGCAGTACTTC.